The sequence of this T cell receptor (beta chain) was determined in a study of neurological immune-mediated disorders. Per germline, CDR1 MDHEN and CDR2 SYDVKM. A total of 10 residues make up the CDR3, ends included. Time point specified: technical triplicate 3. TCRdb analysed the 5' RACE reads with MiXCR anew, one entry per CDR3 protein. The sample lists around 30,000 distinct CDR3 sequences, about 15% seen once, with approximately 5% in the top ten. In the case of this clonotype: The conserved final phenylalanine or tryptophan is absent from the CDR3, which likely points to a read error. No DNA is shown, since the ends of the CDR3 on it are uncertain; the CDR3 is the one TCRdb lists.

Sequenced sample: CD4+ T cells from blood. This TCR came from a female donor with HTLV-1-associated myelopathy (HAM/TSP). This sequence joins TRBV28 and TRBJ2-1. The CDR3 sequence: CASSYNEKFL.